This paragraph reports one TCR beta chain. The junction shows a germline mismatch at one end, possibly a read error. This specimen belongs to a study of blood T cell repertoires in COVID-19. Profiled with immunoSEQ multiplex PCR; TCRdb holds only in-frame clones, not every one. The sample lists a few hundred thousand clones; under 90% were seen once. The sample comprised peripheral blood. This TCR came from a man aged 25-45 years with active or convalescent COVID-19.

The CDR3 is CASSDEQYF. CDR3 in DNA: TGCGCCAGCTCCGACGAGCAGTACTTC. The chain combines TRBV23-1 with TRBJ2-7; D remains ambiguous. TRBV23-1 belongs to the ORF category, with a function that is uncertain. CDR3 length: 9 amino acids.